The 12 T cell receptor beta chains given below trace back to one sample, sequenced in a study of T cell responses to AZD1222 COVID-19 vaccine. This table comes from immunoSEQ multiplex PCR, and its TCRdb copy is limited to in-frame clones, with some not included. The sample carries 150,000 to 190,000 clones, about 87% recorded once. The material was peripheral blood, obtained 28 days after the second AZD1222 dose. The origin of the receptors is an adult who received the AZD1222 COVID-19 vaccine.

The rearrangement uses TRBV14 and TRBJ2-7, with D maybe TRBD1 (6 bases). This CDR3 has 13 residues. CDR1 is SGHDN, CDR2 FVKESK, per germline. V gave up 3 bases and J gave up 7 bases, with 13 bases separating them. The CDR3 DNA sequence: TGTGCCAGCAGCCACCTGACCGGACAGGAGCAGTACTTC. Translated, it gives CASSHLTGQEQYF.

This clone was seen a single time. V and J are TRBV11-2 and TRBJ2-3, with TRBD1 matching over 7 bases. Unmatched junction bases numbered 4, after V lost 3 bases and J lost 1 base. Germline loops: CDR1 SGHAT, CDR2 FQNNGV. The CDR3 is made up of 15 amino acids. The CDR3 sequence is CASSFFRGRTDTQYF. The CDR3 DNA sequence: TGTGCCAGCAGCTTTTTTAGGGGGCGCACAGATACGCAGTATTTT.

The CDR3 region has the DNA TGTGCCAGCTCACCGTCCGGGACTAGCGGGAGAGGAGGCGAGCAGTACTTC. Translated: CASSPSGTSGRGGEQYF. The rearrangement links TRBV18 to TRBJ2-7; 14 nucleotides match TRBD2. J lost 6 bases, V lost 3 bases, and 10 bases had no gene match. The CDR3 extends over 17 amino acids. The V gene's germline CDR1 is KGHSH and CDR2 LQKENI.

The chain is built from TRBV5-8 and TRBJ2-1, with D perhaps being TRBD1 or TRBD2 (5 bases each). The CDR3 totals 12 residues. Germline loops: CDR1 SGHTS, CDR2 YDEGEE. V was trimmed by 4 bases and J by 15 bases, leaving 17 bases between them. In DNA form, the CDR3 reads TGTGCCAGCAGCCCGGGACCAGTGAGTCGGTTCTTC. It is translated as CASSPGPVSRFF. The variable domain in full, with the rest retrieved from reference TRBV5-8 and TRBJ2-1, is EAGVTQSPTHLIKTRGQQATLRCSPISGHTSVYWYQQALGLGLQFLLWYDEGEERNRGNFPPRFSGRQFPNYSSELNVNALELEDSALYLCASSPGPVSRFFGPGTRLTVL.

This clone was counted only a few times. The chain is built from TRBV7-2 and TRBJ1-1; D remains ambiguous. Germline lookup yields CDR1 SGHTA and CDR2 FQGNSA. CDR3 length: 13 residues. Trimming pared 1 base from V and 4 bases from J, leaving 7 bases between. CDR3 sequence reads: CASSLELGTEAFF. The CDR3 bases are TGTGCCAGCAGCTTAGAGTTAGGCACTGAAGCTTTCTTT.

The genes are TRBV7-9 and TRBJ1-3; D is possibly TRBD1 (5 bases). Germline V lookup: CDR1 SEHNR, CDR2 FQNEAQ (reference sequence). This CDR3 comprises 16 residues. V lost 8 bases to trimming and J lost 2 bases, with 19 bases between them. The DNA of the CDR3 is TGTGCCAGCGCAGCGGGCTTTAGGGGCCCTGGAAACACCATATATTTT. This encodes CASAAGFRGPGNTIYF. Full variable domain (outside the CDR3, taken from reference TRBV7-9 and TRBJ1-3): DTGVSQNPRHKITKRGQNVTFRCDPISEHNRLYWYRQTLGQGPEFLTYFQNEAQLEKSRLLSDRFSAERPKGSFSTLEIQRTEQGDSAMYLCASAAGFRGPGNTIYFGEGSWLTVV.

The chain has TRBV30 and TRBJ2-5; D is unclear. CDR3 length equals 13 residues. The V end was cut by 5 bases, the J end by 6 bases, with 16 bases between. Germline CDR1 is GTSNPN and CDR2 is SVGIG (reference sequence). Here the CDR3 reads CAWDTVGGQTQYF. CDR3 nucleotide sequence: TGTGCCTGGGATACCGTCGGTGGACAGACCCAGTACTTC.

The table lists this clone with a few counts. The CDR3 spells CASSLGGQIGQPQHF. For the CDR3, the DNA is TGTGCCAGCAGCTTGGGGGGACAGATAGGTCAGCCCCAGCATTTT. V and J are TRBV5-4 and TRBJ1-5; 7 bases agree with TRBD1. Germline assignment: CDR1 SGHNT and CDR2 YYREEE (reference sequence). The CDR3 spans 15 residues. Trimming at V came to 0 bases and at J to 6 bases, leaving 6 bases not matched to a gene.

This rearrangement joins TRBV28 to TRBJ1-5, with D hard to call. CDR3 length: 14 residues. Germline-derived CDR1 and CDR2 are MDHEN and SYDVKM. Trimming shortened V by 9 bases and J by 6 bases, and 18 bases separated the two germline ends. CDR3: CASTPFSVGQPQHF. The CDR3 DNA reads TGTGCCAGTACTCCCTTTTCTGTTGGTCAGCCCCAGCATTTT.

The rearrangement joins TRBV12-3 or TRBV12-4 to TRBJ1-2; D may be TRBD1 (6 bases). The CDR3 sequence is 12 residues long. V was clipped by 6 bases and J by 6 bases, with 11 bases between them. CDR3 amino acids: CASREQGNGYTF. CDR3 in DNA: TGTGCCAGCAGGGAGCAGGGGAATGGCTACACCTTC.

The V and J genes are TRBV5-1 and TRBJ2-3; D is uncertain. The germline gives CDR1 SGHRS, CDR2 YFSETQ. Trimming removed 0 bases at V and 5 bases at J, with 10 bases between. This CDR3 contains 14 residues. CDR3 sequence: CASSLGWAEDTQYF. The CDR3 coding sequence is TGCGCCAGCAGCTTGGGGTGGGCAGAAGATACGCAGTATTTT.

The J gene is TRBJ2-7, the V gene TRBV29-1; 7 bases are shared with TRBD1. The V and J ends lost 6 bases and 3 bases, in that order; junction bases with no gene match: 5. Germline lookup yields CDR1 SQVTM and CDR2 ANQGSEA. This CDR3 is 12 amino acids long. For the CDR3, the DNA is TGCAGCGTGGTCGGGGACAGCTACGAGCAGTACTTC. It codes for CSVVGDSYEQYF.